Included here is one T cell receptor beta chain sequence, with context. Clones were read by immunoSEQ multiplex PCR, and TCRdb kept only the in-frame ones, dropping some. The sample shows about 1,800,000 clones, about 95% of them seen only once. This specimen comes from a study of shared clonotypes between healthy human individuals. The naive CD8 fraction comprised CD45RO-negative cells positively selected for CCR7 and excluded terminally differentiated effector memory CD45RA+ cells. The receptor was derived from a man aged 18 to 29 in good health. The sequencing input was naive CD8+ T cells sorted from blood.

Here the CDR3 reads CASSWIGNEAFF. Written as DNA, the CDR3 is TGTGCCAGCAGCTGGATCGGGAATGAAGCTTTCTTT. The J gene is TRBJ1-1, the V gene TRBV5-6; D is ambiguous. CDR1 SGHDT and CDR2 YYEEEE come from the germline V gene. V was shortened by 3 bases and J by 7 bases, with 10 bases between the two germline ends. This CDR3 is 12 amino acids long.